These 27 T cell receptor beta chains share one sample of origin, sequenced in a study of human versus mouse CDR3 diversity and MHC coevolution. Sequenced by immunoSEQ multiplex PCR; TCRdb stores in-frame clones only, minus some. The sample shows about 73,000 clones, under 95% of them seen only once. Specimen: naive CD4+ T cells from blood. Subset described: CD45RO-negative CD62L-positive naive CD4 T cells. The source of these receptors is a person aged 30-69 years in good health.

The chain couples TRBV6-5 to TRBJ1-2; TRBD1 agrees at 11 bases. The CDR3 covers 15 residues. CDR1 and CDR2 (germline): MNHEY, SVGAGI. The V and J ends lost 6 bases and 8 bases, in that order; junction bases with no gene match: 11. The CDR3 loop reads CASSPSDRGPGGYTF. The DNA for the CDR3 is TGTGCCAGCAGCCCATCGGACAGGGGGCCCGGGGGCTACACCTTC.

V gene TRBV30 combines with J gene TRBJ2-7; the match to TRBD2 covers 10 bases. Germline CDR1 reads GTSNPN; CDR2 reads SVGIG (reference sequence). V was pared by 0 bases and J by 5 bases, with 16 bases of the junction left unmatched. This CDR3 has 18 residues. In DNA form, the CDR3 reads TGTGCCTGGAGTGTACCAAGGACTAGCGGCTTAATAGTCCACGAGCAGTACTTC. Its translation: CAWSVPRTSGLIVHEQYF. Looking up the rest from reference TRBV30 and TRBJ2-7 gives the full variable domain: SQTIHQWPATLVQPVGSPLSLECTVEGTSNPNLYWYRQAAGRGLQLLFYSVGIGQISSEVPQNLSASRPQDRQFILSSKKLLLSDSGFYLCAWSVPRTSGLIVHEQYFGPGTRLTVT.

CDR3 sequence reads: CSVGHRTNSYEQYF. Written as DNA, the CDR3 is TGCAGCGTTGGGCACAGGACGAACTCCTACGAGCAGTACTTC. The gene calls are TRBV29-1 and TRBJ2-7; weak D call: TRBD1 (5 bases). V gave up 4 bases and J gave up 0 bases, with 13 bases separating them. From germline, CDR1 is SQVTM and CDR2 ANQGSEA. CDR3 length: 14 residues.

The chain combines TRBV11-2 with TRBJ1-6; TRBD1 agrees at 7 bases. From germline, CDR1 is SGHAT and CDR2 FQNNGV. CDR3 length: 16 residues. With 6 bases clipped from V and 9 bases from J, the junction kept 14 bases outside the gene matches. The chain's CDR3 is CASSTLNRGTGSPLHF. The DNA for the CDR3 is TGTGCCAGCAGTACCCTGAACAGGGGCACAGGTTCACCCCTCCACTTT.

V gene TRBV15 combines with J gene TRBJ1-5, with 9 bases identical to TRBD1. Looked up from germline, CDR1 is LNHNV and CDR2 is YYDKDF (reference sequence). Trimming took 9 bases from V and 4 from J; bases not matched to a gene: 7. The CDR3 runs to 14 residues. CDR3 DNA sequence: TGTGCCACTAAGCCCGGGACAGGGAATCAGCCCCAGCATTTT. This gives the protein CATKPGTGNQPQHF. Using reference TRBV15 and TRBJ1-5 for the parts outside the CDR3, the full variable domain is DAMVIQNPRYQVTQFGKPVTLSCSQTLNHNVMYWYQQKSSQAPKLLFHYYDKDFNNEADTPDNFQSRRPNTSFCFLDIRSPGLGDTAMYLCATKPGTGNQPQHFGDGTRLSIL.

The chain couples TRBV6-1 to TRBJ2-2, with D unclear. Germline CDR1 is MNHNS and CDR2 is SASEGT. There are 13 residues in the CDR3. Deletions cut 7 bases from V and 1 base from J, with 7 bases between. The chain's CDR3 is CASNGKNTGELFF. In nucleotides, the CDR3 is TGTGCCAGCAATGGCAAGAACACCGGGGAGCTGTTTTTT.

The chain has TRBV28 and TRBJ1-5, with a weak D call TRBD1 (5 bases). The CDR3 length is 15 residues. V was pared by 1 base and J by 6 bases, with 13 bases between. CDR1 is MDHEN and CDR2 is SYDVKM in the germline V gene. CDR3 sequence: CASSLLFGQTQPQHF. The CDR3 DNA is TGTGCCAGCAGTTTATTGTTCGGACAAACTCAGCCCCAGCATTTT. The full variable domain, completed using reference TRBV28 and TRBJ1-5, is DVKVTQSSRYLVKRTGEKVFLECVQDMDHENMFWYRQDPGLGLRLIYFSYDVKMKEKGDIPEGYSVSREKKERFSLILESASTNQTSMYLCASSLLFGQTQPQHFGDGTRLSIL.

The chain links TRBV10-1 to TRBJ1-5; D unclear. The ends were cut back, 0 bases at V and 9 bases at J, with 6 bases in the middle. Germline-derived CDR1 and CDR2 are WNHNN and SYGVQD (reference sequence). The CDR3 runs to 12 residues. The CDR3 here is CASSESSSPQHF. The CDR3 DNA is TGCGCCAGCAGTGAGTCGAGTTCGCCCCAGCATTTT.

This chain connects TRBV28 to TRBJ2-1; 10 bases are a match to TRBD2. From germline, CDR1 is MDHEN and CDR2 SYDVKM. The CDR3 has 15 residues. CDR3 sequence (DNA): TGTTCATCTTTGCCTGCTAGCGGGAGTCAGACTGAGCAGTTCTTC. It encodes CSSLPASGSQTEQFF.

In nucleotides, the CDR3 is TGCGCCAGCAGTCACTCCTCGGAACTAGCGGGGGGGCCGCATGAGCAGTTCTTC. Amino acid sequence: CASSHSSELAGGPHEQFF. The genes are TRBV23-1 and TRBJ2-1; 13 bases agree with TRBD2. TRBV23-1 carries the ORF label, with uncertain function. Trimming cost V 3 bases and J 8 bases; bases outside gene matches: 13. CDR3 length: 18 amino acids.

This clone was seen only once. The V call is TRBV2, the J call TRBJ1-1, with D unclear. The CDR3 is 12 amino acids. The V end lost 2 bases, the J end lost 5 bases, and 6 bases lay between the germline ends. CDR1 is SNHLY and CDR2 is FYNNEI in the germline V gene. This CDR3 is CASSESRTEAFF. The CDR3 DNA sequence: TGTGCCAGCAGTGAATCGAGAACTGAAGCTTTCTTT. Looking up the rest from reference TRBV2 and TRBJ1-1 gives the full variable domain: EPEVTQTPSHQVTQMGQEVILRCVPISNHLYFYWYRQILGQKVEFLVSFYNNEISEKSEIFDDQFSVERPDGSNFTLKIRSTKLEDSAMYFCASSESRTEAFFGQGTRLTVV.

This rearrangement joins TRBV18 to TRBJ2-5, with D hard to call. V lost 3 bases and J 4 bases, leaving 12 bases between the germline ends. This CDR3 has 14 residues. Germline CDR1 and CDR2: KGHSH and LQKENI. The CDR3 is CASSPVMAVETQYF. The DNA for the CDR3 is TGTGCCAGCTCACCGGTGATGGCAGTAGAGACCCAGTACTTC.

The chain recombines TRBV19 with TRBJ2-7; 8 positions agree with TRBD2. The V gene end was trimmed by 2 bases and the J gene end by 6 bases; junction bases not matched to a gene: 6. CDR1 is LNHDA and CDR2 is SQIVND in the germline V gene (reference sequence). This CDR3 region has 14 residues. The DNA of the CDR3 is TGTGCCAGTAGTATAAATAGCGGGGTTGGCGAGCAGTACTTC. Translating it yields CASSINSGVGEQYF.

The V call is TRBV7-9, the J call TRBJ2-7, with a tentative D call TRBD2 (7 bases). In germline, CDR1 is SEHNR, CDR2 FQNEAQ (reference sequence). There are 13 residues in the CDR3. Between the trimmed V and J ends, which lost 5 bases and 5 bases, there was a span of 13 bases. The CDR3 DNA follows: TGTGCCAGCAGCAACGCGGGGGCCGACGAGCAGTACTTC. Translating gives CASSNAGADEQYF.

The CDR3: CAWKGQGYGNYGYTF. CDR3 in DNA: TGTGCCTGGAAGGGACAGGGCTATGGAAACTATGGCTACACCTTC. The chain carries TRBV30 and TRBJ1-2, with TRBD1 matching 9 bases. Per germline, CDR1 GTSNPN and CDR2 SVGIG (reference sequence). The CDR3 is made up of 15 amino acids. V trimming: 4 bases; J trimming: 2 bases; junction bases outside the gene matches: 8.

The V call is TRBV7-9, the J call TRBJ1-2; D gene ambiguous. Trimming pared 4 bases from V and 3 bases from J, leaving 9 bases between. The CDR3 sequence is 13 residues long. Germline CDR1 is SEHNR and CDR2 is FQNEAQ (reference sequence). The chain's CDR3 is CASSYGGDYGYTF. The DNA of the CDR3 is TGTGCCAGCAGCTACGGTGGTGACTATGGCTACACCTTC.

The genes are TRBV5-1 and TRBJ1-2; no definite D call. CDR1 is SGHRS, CDR2 YFSETQ, per germline. This CDR3 has 14 residues. The V gene lost 4 bases and the J gene lost 1 base, with 11 bases spanning the gap. CDR3 sequence: CASSPGENNYGYTF. In nucleotides, the CDR3 is TGCGCCAGCAGCCCCGGGGAGAATAACTATGGCTACACCTTC.

The chain is built from TRBV5-1 and TRBJ1-4, with a possible D match to TRBD1 (6 bases). Trimming removed 5 bases at V and 8 bases at J, with 16 bases between. This CDR3 has 14 amino acids. Germline lookup yields CDR1 SGHRS and CDR2 YFSETQ. The CDR3 sequence: CASRMVGASEKLFF. The CDR3 bases are TGCGCCAGCAGGATGGTGGGGGCTAGCGAAAAACTGTTTTTT. Drawing the rest from reference TRBV5-1 and TRBJ1-4, the complete variable domain is KAGVTQTPRYLIKTRGQQVTLSCSPISGHRSVSWYQQTPGQGLQFLFEYFSETQRNKGNFPGRFSGRQFSNSRSEMNVSTLELGDSALYLCASRMVGASEKLFFGSGTQLSVL.

This clone was seen a single time. V gene TRBV7-9 combines with J gene TRBJ2-7, with TRBD1 matching over 8 bases. Trimming cost V 3 bases and J 3 bases; bases outside gene matches: 4. The CDR3 spans 14 residues. CDR1 and CDR2 (germline): SEHNR, FQNEAQ (reference sequence). DNA of the CDR3: TGTGCCAGCAGCTTTGGACAGGGCTACTACGAGCAGTACTTC. It encodes CASSFGQGYYEQYF.

Worth noting for this clone: Relative to the germline gene, one junction end is altered; a read error may explain this. The chain links TRBV28 to TRBJ2-7; TRBD1 matches at 8 bases. Germline CDR1 MDHEN, CDR2 SYDVKM. The CDR3 runs to 12 residues. The CDR3 is CAGSLGQGGQYF. CDR3 nucleotide sequence: TGTGCCGGCAGTTTAGGACAGGGAGGGCAGTACTTC.

The rearrangement uses TRBV2 and TRBJ1-2; 7 nucleotides align to TRBD1. After removal of 6 bases from V and 3 bases from J, the junction contained 4 bases not matched to a gene. The CDR3 is 13 residues long. CDR1 and CDR2 (germline): SNHLY, FYNNEI. The CDR3 sequence: CASRPDRDYGYTF. CDR3 DNA sequence: TGTGCCAGCAGGCCAGACAGGGACTATGGCTACACCTTC.

The chain has TRBV9 and TRBJ2-1; tentatively, D is TRBD1 (6 bases). The CDR3 is 14 amino acids. Trimming took 4 bases from V and 2 from J, leaving 10 bases between them. Germline V gives CDR1 SGDLS, CDR2 YYNGEE. This CDR3 is CASSNKGAYNEQFF. For the CDR3, the DNA is TGTGCCAGCAGCAATAAGGGGGCCTACAATGAGCAGTTCTTC.

This clone is a singleton in its sample. The chain combines TRBV5-1 with TRBJ2-7, with 9 positions matching TRBD1. V was clipped by 3 bases and J by 2 bases; unmatched bases: 3. This CDR3 has 14 amino acids. Germline V CDR1 and CDR2: SGHRS, YFSETQ. CDR3 sequence (DNA): TGCGCCAGCAGCTCCAGACAGGGGGCCTACGAGCAGTACTTC. Translated: CASSSRQGAYEQYF.

The V gene is TRBV29-1, the J gene TRBJ2-5, with 12 nucleotides matching TRBD2. This CDR3 has 14 residues. The V and J ends lost 3 bases and 5 bases, in that order; junction bases with no gene match: 4. CDR1 and CDR2 (germline): SQVTM, ANQGSEA. The CDR3 nucleotides read TGCAGCGTTGAGGGACTAGCGGGTAGCGAGACCCAGTACTTC. It codes for CSVEGLAGSETQYF.

The V call is TRBV19, the J call TRBJ1-5; TRBD1 matches 12 bases. The CDR3 is 18 amino acids. With 6 bases clipped from V and 7 bases from J, the junction kept 16 bases outside the gene matches. Germline CDR1 LNHDA, CDR2 SQIVND (reference sequence). The CDR3 region is CASSHKPGQGANVQPQHF. The CDR3 DNA reads as TGTGCCAGTAGCCATAAACCGGGACAGGGGGCAAACGTACAGCCCCAGCATTTT.

The gene calls are TRBV4-1 and TRBJ2-3; 11 positions match TRBD1. V lost 5 bases, J lost 4 bases, and 5 bases stayed unmatched. The CDR3 has 15 amino acids. From germline, CDR1 is MGHRA and CDR2 YSYEKL. CDR3 sequence reads: CASSSGQGAADTQYF. The CDR3 region has the DNA TGCGCCAGCAGCTCCGGACAGGGGGCTGCAGATACGCAGTATTTT.

The V call is TRBV28, the J call TRBJ2-5; a possible D gene is TRBD2 (6 bases). V lost 6 bases to trimming and J lost 5 bases, with 19 bases between them. CDR3 size: 15 residues. The germline gives CDR1 MDHEN, CDR2 SYDVKM. The CDR3 loop reads CASSPGFTTRETQYF. As DNA, the CDR3 is TGTGCCAGCAGCCCGGGGTTTACGACTAGGGAGACCCAGTACTTC.